This entry is about one T cell receptor (beta chain). The data are from a study of Ad26.COV2.S vaccination and SARS-CoV-2 variants. About the research overall: Enrollment placed the donor in the COV1001 Ad26.COV2.S trial arm. Participants got Ad26.COV2.S intramuscularly, once or twice 56 days apart.

The treatment: roughly 20 received Ad26.COV2.S at low or high dose, single or two shots; about 5 received placebo; per-sample allocation not given. Day 63 after the first vaccine or placebo injection was the time point for sampling. Boston supplied an adult donor aged 18-55 years. The method was immunoSEQ multiplex PCR; TCRdb's version includes in-frame clones alone and lacks a portion of them. The sample holds 440,000 or so clones, 90% seen once. This CDR3 contains 14 residues. Trimming removed 4 bases from V and 7 bases from J, with 14 bases in between. Germline CDR1 reads SGHAT; CDR2 reads FQDESV (reference sequence).

The input for sequencing was peripheral blood, taken in a trial of Ad26.COV2.S vaccine versus placebo. This clonotype was sampled from a person aged 18-65 years who received the Ad26.COV2.S COVID-19 vaccine or a placebo. The V gene is TRBV11-1, the J gene TRBJ2-1, with D possibly matching TRBD1 (5 bases). The CDR3 DNA sequence: TGTGCCAGCAGCTGGAAAAGGGGCGATAATGAGCAGTTCTTC. This sequence encodes CASSWKRGDNEQFF.